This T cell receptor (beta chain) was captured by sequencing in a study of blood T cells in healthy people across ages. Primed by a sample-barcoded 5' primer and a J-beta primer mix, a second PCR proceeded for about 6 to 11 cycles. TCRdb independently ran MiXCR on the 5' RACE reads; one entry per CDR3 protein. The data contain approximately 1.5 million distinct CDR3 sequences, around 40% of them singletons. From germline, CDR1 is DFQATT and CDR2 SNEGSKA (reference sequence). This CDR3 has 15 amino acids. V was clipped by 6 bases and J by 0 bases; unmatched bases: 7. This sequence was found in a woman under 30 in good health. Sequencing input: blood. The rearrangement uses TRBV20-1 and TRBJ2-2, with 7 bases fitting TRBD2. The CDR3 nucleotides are TGCAGTGCCCGTCGGGGAGGGGCGAACACCGGGGAGCTGTTTTTT. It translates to CSARRGGANTGELFF.